The entry below gives a single T cell receptor beta chain sequence along with its context. This clone was detected once. The antigen it recognizes is unknown. No base quality information exists; no much larger clone differs at one position. These data belong to a study of blood T cell repertoires in COVID-19 (dated by TCRdb to 2018 to 2021). For the wider study: Samples from collaborators originated in the United States, Italy and Spain and spanned both the acute and convalescent phases of COVID-19. The material from the prospective study consisted of cDNA or gDNA derived from T cells, B-cell-depleted T cells, or PBMCs. Deeply sampled blood TCRbeta repertoires from subjects exposed to, actively infected with, or recovered from COVID-19 were included in the dataset. The repertoires were released in a freely available public database intended as a resource for research on the immune response to SARS-CoV-2. The samples were drawn from the first 160 participants of the ongoing ImmuneRACE study and from more than 1,000 subjects provided by 6 global collaborators. Nearly every sample came with metadata listing a de-identified subject ID, COVID-19 status, age in years and sex. HLA class I and class II types, where available, came from metadata supplied by the sample provider rather than from assay-based typing.

TCRbeta CDR3 regions were amplified from genomic DNA by means of the immunoSEQ Assay, a bias-controlled multiplex PCR. The study's own analysis went as follows. The number of nucleated cells in each sample was estimated by amplification of reference gene primers within the assay. Sequence reads were collapsed and filtered to measure the absolute abundance of every unique TCRbeta CDR3 rearrangement. For each sample, productive Simpson clonality was calculated by taking the square root of Simpson's diversity index across productive rearrangements. Not all clones reach the TCRdb copy of this immuneACCESS table, which keeps in-frame sequences only. Checked studies attribute under half of the gap to unresolved V genes and leave the rest unexplained. The DNA gave D and trimming, while V, J and clone size come from that table. The sample profile shows 80,000 to 90,000 clones; approximately 86% of them were found once. Of the sample, roughly 3% falls within the top ten clones.

One collaborating source in Seattle enrolled patients while the patients were actively infected and followed the patients over time throughout the course of disease. Each collaborating institution followed its own protocols to collect whole blood in K2EDTA tubes. For TCRbeta analysis, collaborators shipped samples as frozen whole blood, isolated PBMCs, or DNA extracted from either of those sample types. Including the terminal cysteine and phenylalanine, the CDR3 comprises 15 residues. The kept DNA is CDR3 alone, 45 bases in frame from the first base. CDR1 and CDR2, per the germline V gene (reference sequence), are SEHNR and FQNEAQ. Relative to germline, V is missing 3 bases and J is missing 5 bases, with 5 bases of the junction outside any gene match. Findings and caveats that apply to the study as a whole: How much clinical and demographic metadata was included differed by source and by participant, and the metadata was provided uncurated.

Recombination connected TRBV7-9 to TRBJ2-5; 11 central nucleotides agree with TRBD1. The clonotype was recovered from an elderly woman with COVID-19, enrolled during active disease. Sequenced material: peripheral blood. The nucleotide sequence reads TGTGCCAGCAGCTTTTGGACAGGGGGCGGTGAGACCCAGTACTTC. This yields the protein CASSFWTGGGETQYF.